A selection of T cell receptor beta chains follows, all from one sample in a study of CD8 T cells in ankylosing spondylitis. TCRdb re-analysed the 5' RACE reads in MiXCR, keeping a single row per CDR3 protein. Of 190,000 or so distinct CDR3 sequences listed, over 10% are singletons. Sequenced input: blood, either unsorted or a sorted T cell fraction (not recorded which). These receptors were obtained from a male donor with ankylosing spondylitis or in good health (not recorded which). The conserved cysteine and the conserved F or W are not part of the CDR3 here.

length	V	J	CDR3
12	TRBV7-6	TRBJ2-1	ASSSGTRDNEQF
13	TRBV4-1	TRBJ1-3	ASSQTAVSGNTIY
14	TRBV7-2	TRBJ2-5	ASSLWLAGAQETQY
14	TRBV5-1	TRBJ2-5	ASSPFGGNPQETQY
14	TRBV12-3/TRBV12-4	TRBJ1-1	ASSYWTEGADTEAF
12	TRBV14	TRBJ2-3	ASSQEGLTDTQY
13	TRBV27	TRBJ2-7	ASSLGQGVSHEQY
14	TRBV5-5	TRBJ1-2	ASSSLGTDANYGYT
12	TRBV9	TRBJ2-2	ASSEGGYTGELF
12	TRBV7-9	TRBJ2-1	ASSLEGLLNEQF
13	TRBV4-1	TRBJ2-3	ASSHWDLPTDTQY
13	TRBV4-2	TRBJ2-1	ASSQGLAGYNEQF
12	TRBV5-1	TRBJ1-4	ASSFGQGEGKLF
16	TRBV11-1	TRBJ2-3	ASSLDGSPVPQGDTQY
11	TRBV20-1	TRBJ2-1	SALDRDVNEQF
12	TRBV12-3/TRBV12-4	TRBJ2-7	ASRPRTSWSEQY